These 10 T cell receptor beta chains originate from one sample sequenced in a study of vaccination effects on CD4 cells after COVID-19. Their recognized antigens are unknown. Only in-frame clones appear in the TCRdb table, and some are missing; sequencing was by immunoSEQ multiplex PCR. The sample lists under 40,000 clones, around four fifths seen once, with roughly 2% in the top ten. Prior to sequencing, the ViraFEST assay stimulated PBMC with viral peptide pools, which expanded the antigen-specific CD4+ T cells. CD4+ T cells were isolated after around ten days of culture. All participants had two doses of either the BNT162b2 or mRNA-1273 vaccine. Source: CD4+ T cells from PBMCs cultured with HCoV-NL63 spike peptides, taken after COVID-19 vaccination. The origin of the receptors is a human donor who received a COVID-19 vaccine. Some clones in this sample may be carry-over from other donors' samples.

The chain recombines TRBV12-5 with TRBJ1-1, with D unresolved. Trimming pared 7 bases from V and 3 bases from J, leaving 15 bases between. Looked up from germline, CDR1 is LGHNT and CDR2 is FRNRAP. The CDR3 runs to 14 residues. CDR3 in amino acids: CASAPRIGYTEAFF. In DNA form, the CDR3 reads TGTGCTAGTGCTCCTCGGATCGGGTACACTGAAGCTTTCTTT.

The V call is TRBV18, the J call TRBJ1-4, with D possibly matching TRBD1 (5 bases). Germline V CDR1 and CDR2: KGHSH, LQKENI. V lost 3 bases and J lost 5, with 13 bases in between. The CDR3 contains 15 residues. For the CDR3, the DNA is TGTGCCAGCTCACCCTCACGGGGGGAGAATGAAAAACTGTTTTTT. As protein: CASSPSRGENEKLFF.

This chain uses TRBV9 with TRBJ2-3, with TRBD2 as a possible D gene (7 bases). Trimming removed 1 base from V and 4 bases from J, with 13 bases in between. The CDR3 contains 15 residues. CDR1 and CDR2 from the germline V gene are SGDLS and YYNGEE. CDR3 DNA: TGTGCCAGCAGCGTACTTGGGGGGGCCGCAGATACGCAGTATTTT. Protein: CASSVLGGAADTQYF.

This clone occurred once. Here the CDR3 DNA reads TGTGCCAGCTCTAGGACTAGCTCCTACAATGAGCAGTTCTTC. Protein: CASSRTSSYNEQFF. The genes are TRBV6-6 and TRBJ2-1, with TRBD2 matching over 7 bases. The CDR3 sequence is 14 residues long. V lost 8 bases, J lost 0 bases, and 4 bases stayed unmatched. Germline loops: CDR1 MNHNY, CDR2 SVGAGI (reference sequence).

The chain links TRBV5-1 to TRBJ1-4; D might be TRBD1 (5 bases). V lost 2 bases, J lost 5 bases, and 13 bases lay in between. This CDR3 is 15 amino acids long. Germline V gene sequence: CDR1 SGHRS, CDR2 YFSETQ. The CDR3 loop reads CASSLADSVNEKLFF. The DNA of the CDR3 is TGCGCCAGCAGCTTAGCCGACAGCGTAAATGAAAAACTGTTTTTT.

This sequence joins TRBV6-5 and TRBJ1-3; 10 positions match TRBD1. Germline CDR1 MNHEY, CDR2 SVGAGI. The CDR3 extends over 15 amino acids. The J segment lost 3 bases and the V segment lost 5 bases, leaving 4 bases of the junction unmatched. The CDR3 loop is CASSRGQGIGNTIYF. The CDR3 DNA follows: TGTGCCAGCAGTAGGGGACAGGGGATTGGAAACACCATATATTTT.

This clone was observed a single time. V is TRBV30 and J is TRBJ1-2, with D unresolved. The CDR3 spans 14 residues. Germline V gene lookup returns CDR1 GTSNPN and CDR2 SVGIG (reference sequence). The V gene lost 3 bases and the J gene lost 0 bases, with 11 bases spanning the gap. This chain's CDR3 is CAWRGSPSNYGYTF. DNA of the CDR3: TGTGCCTGGAGAGGCAGTCCTTCTAACTATGGCTACACCTTC.

This clone was counted between two and nine times. V gene TRBV7-3 combines with J gene TRBJ1-3; the D gene is possibly TRBD1 (5 bases). The ends were cut back, 5 bases at V and 0 bases at J, with 14 bases in the middle. The CDR3 is 16 residues long. Germline V gene sequence: CDR1 SGHTA, CDR2 FQGTGA. CDR3 nucleotides: TGTGCCAGCAGCCCCCGGGACGGCCTCTCTGGAAACACCATATATTTT. This translates into CASSPRDGLSGNTIYF. Full variable domain (outside the CDR3, taken from reference TRBV7-3 and TRBJ1-3): GAGVSQTPSNKVTEKGKYVELRCDPISGHTALYWYRQSLGQGPEFLIYFQGTGAADDSGLPNDRFFAVRPEGSVSTLKIQRTERGDSAVYLCASSPRDGLSGNTIYFGEGSWLTVV.

This rearrangement joins TRBV5-1 to TRBJ1-4; TRBD1 might be the D (5 bases). Germline lookup yields CDR1 SGHRS and CDR2 YFSETQ. V gave up 4 bases and J gave up 3 bases, with 10 bases separating them. CDR3 size: 14 residues. The CDR3 DNA sequence: TGCGCCAGCAGCCCGGGACGGCCTAATGAAAAACTGTTTTTT. Translated, it gives CASSPGRPNEKLFF.

This clone appeared a single time. The chain couples TRBV24-1 to TRBJ2-1; the match to TRBD2 covers 9 bases. CDR1 is KGHDR, CDR2 SFDVKD, per germline. J gave up 4 bases and V 4 bases, and 1 base lay outside the gene matches. The CDR3 contains 14 residues. Here the CDR3 reads CATSEAGGYNEQFF. The DNA of the CDR3 is TGTGCCACCAGTGAAGCGGGGGGATACAATGAGCAGTTCTTC.